This T cell receptor beta chain derives from a study of T cell responses to AZD1222 COVID-19 vaccine. This clone showed up just a few times. Germline V lookup: CDR1 SGHVS, CDR2 FQNEAQ. V trimming: 6 bases; J trimming: 4 bases; junction bases outside the gene matches: 15. The CDR3 runs 18 residues. The data were produced by immunoSEQ multiplex PCR, yet TCRdb's version contains in-frame clones alone and is incomplete. This table holds about 120,000 clones, 80% to 90% found once. This sequence originates from an adult in good health. This material consisted of peripheral blood, taken on day 0 of MenACWY control vaccination. This sequence joins TRBV7-8 and TRBJ1-4, with TRBD1 matching 9 bases. CDR3 in DNA: TGTGCCAGCAGTCCCGGAACTACGACAGGGGGGGTTAATGAAAAACTGTTTTTT. This codes for CASSPGTTTGGVNEKLFF.